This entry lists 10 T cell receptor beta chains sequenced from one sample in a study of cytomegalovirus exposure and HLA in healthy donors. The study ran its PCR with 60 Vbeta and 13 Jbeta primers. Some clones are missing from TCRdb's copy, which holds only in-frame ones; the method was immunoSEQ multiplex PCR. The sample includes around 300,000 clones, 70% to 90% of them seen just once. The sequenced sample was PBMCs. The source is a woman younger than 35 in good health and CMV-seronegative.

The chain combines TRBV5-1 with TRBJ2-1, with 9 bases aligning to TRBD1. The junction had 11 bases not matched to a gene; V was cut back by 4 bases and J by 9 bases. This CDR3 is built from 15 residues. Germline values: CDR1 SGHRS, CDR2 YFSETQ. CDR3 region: CASSPEPGQGREQFF. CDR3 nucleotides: TGCGCCAGCAGCCCGGAGCCGGGACAGGGCCGTGAGCAGTTCTTC.

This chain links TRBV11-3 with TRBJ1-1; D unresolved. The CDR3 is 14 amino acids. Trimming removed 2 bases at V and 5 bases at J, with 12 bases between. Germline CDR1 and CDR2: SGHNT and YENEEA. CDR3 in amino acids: CASSLSGQATEAFF. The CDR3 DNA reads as TGTGCCAGCAGCTTAAGTGGGCAGGCAACTGAAGCTTTCTTT.

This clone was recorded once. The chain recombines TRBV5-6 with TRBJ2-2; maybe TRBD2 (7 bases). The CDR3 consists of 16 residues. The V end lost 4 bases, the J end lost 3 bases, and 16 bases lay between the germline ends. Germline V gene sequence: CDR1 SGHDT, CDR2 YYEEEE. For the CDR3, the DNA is TGTGCCAGCAGCCCGTTAGGGGGGGACTACACCGGGGAGCTGTTTTTT. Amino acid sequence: CASSPLGGDYTGELFF. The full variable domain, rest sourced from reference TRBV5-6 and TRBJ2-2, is DAGVTQSPTHLIKTRGQQVTLRCSPKSGHDTVSWYQQALGQGPQFIFQYYEEEERQRGNFPDRFSGHQFPNYSSELNVNALLLGDSALYLCASSPLGGDYTGELFFGEGSRLTVL.

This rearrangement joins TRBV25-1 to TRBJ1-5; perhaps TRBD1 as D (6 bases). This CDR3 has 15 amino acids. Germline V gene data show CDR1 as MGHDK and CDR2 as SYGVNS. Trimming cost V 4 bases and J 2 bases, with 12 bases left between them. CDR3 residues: CASSAQGFGNQPQHF. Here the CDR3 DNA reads TGTGCCAGCAGTGCACAGGGTTTCGGCAATCAGCCCCAGCATTTT.

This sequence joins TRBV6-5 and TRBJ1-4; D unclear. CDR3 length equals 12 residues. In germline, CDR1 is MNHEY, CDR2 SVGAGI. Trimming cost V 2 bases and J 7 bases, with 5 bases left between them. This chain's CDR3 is CASSYEGEKLFF. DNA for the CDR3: TGTGCCAGCAGTTACGAGGGTGAAAAACTGTTTTTT.

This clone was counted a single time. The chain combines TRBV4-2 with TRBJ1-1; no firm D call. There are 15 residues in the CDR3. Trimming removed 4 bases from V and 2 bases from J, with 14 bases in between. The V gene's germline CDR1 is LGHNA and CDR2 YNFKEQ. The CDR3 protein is CASSPSGGANTEAFF. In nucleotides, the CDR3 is TGTGCCAGCAGCCCGTCAGGTGGTGCTAACACTGAAGCTTTCTTT.

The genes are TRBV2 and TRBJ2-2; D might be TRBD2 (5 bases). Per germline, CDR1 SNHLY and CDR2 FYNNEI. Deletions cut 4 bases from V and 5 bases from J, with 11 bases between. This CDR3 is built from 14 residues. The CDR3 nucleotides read TGTGCCAGCAGTGTTCGGTCGGGGACCGGGGAGCTGTTTTTT. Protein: CASSVRSGTGELFF.

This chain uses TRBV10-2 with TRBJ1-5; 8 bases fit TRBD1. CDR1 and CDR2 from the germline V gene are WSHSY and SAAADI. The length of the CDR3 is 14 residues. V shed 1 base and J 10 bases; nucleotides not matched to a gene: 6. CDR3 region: CASSEWTGKSPQHF. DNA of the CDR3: TGCGCCAGCAGTGAGTGGACAGGGAAGAGTCCCCAGCATTTT.

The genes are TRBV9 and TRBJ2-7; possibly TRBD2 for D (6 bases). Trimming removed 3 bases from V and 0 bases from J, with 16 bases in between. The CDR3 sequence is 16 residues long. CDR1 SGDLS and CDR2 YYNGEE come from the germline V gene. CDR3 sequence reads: CASSGGRGTSSYEQYF. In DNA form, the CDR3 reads TGTGCCAGCAGCGGGGGTCGGGGGACCTCCTCCTACGAGCAGTACTTC.

The DNA for the CDR3 is TGCGCCAGCAGCCAAGTGGGTGGGGTGACAGGCCGATATGAAAAACTGTTTTTT. It specifies CASSQVGGVTGRYEKLFF. The chain has TRBV4-1 and TRBJ1-4; perhaps TRBD1 as D (6 bases). This CDR3 comprises 18 residues. Deletions cut 1 base from V and 6 bases from J, with 21 bases between. Germline V gives CDR1 MGHRA, CDR2 YSYEKL.